Listed below are T cell receptor beta chains from one sample, sequenced in a study of regulatory T cells in long-lasting Graves disease. TCRdb redid the calling of the multiplex PCR reads with MiXCR, one entry per CDR3 protein. The sample lists around 450,000 distinct CDR3 sequences; around 16% were seen once. The same sample was also used in a study of T cells in Graves' hyperthyroidism and ophthalmopathy.

Sequenced material: peripheral blood mononuclear cells (PBMCs), taken at new diagnosis, from a patient treated with antithyroid drugs. These receptors all come from a middle-aged man with Graves disease. Each CDR3 is given with its conserved first and last residue.

V gene,J gene,CDR3 protein
TRBV20-1,TRBJ2-7,CSASDRDYEQYF
TRBV3-1,TRBJ2-1,CASSQVSGGSYNEQFF
TRBV5-1,TRBJ2-5,CASIQSSDAQGTQYF
TRBV15,TRBJ1-1,CATSRDLNRPEAFF
TRBV28,TRBJ2-1,CASSFGTLGYNEQFF
TRBV6-5,TRBJ1-5,CASSYLPTAGGRQPQHF
TRBV20-1,TRBJ2-1,CSANSGRSNNEQFF
TRBV2,TRBJ1-4,CATTGGTNEKLFF
TRBV7-9,TRBJ2-1,CASSHLSRTSGDNEQFF
TRBV29-1,TRBJ2-1,CSSGSDRALRGNEQFF
TRBV12-3/TRBV12-4,TRBJ1-5,CASSPGTGGLQPQHF
TRBV4-1,TRBJ2-2,CASSPVDSNTGELFF
TRBV5-1,TRBJ2-1,CASRWGTGRQETRYF
TRBV6-1,TRBJ2-1,CASADSYNEQFF
TRBV9,TRBJ2-1,CASSSDRDRADEQFF
TRBV20-1,TRBJ2-1,CSARSRRIYNEQFF
TRBV9,TRBJ2-1,CASSRLAGDNEQFF
TRBV4-1,TRBJ2-1,CASSQVKVWGDEQFF
TRBV28,TRBJ2-7,CASSSRTPRGQYF
TRBV28,TRBJ1-2,CASSFPNNYGYTF
TRBV5-1,TRBJ2-1,CASSYIAGGSNEQFF
TRBV15,TRBJ2-1,CATSLTGQFYNEQFF
TRBV28,TRBJ1-1,CASSDRVRSTEAFF
TRBV10-3,TRBJ1-1,CAISEGTRNTEAFF
TRBV7-8,TRBJ2-1,CASSFFDYNEQFF
TRBV20-1,TRBJ2-1,CSARRLAGAYNEQFF
TRBV6-1,TRBJ2-7,CASRPNPGGSYEQYF
TRBV7-9,TRBJ2-1,CASTSGSLYNEQFF
TRBV2,TRBJ2-3,CACGPGGLAGTDTQYF
TRBV7-2,TRBJ2-7,CANSLLAGREQYF
TRBV5-1,TRBJ1-1,CASSTGTLNTEAFF
TRBV7-9,-,CASRYEGSGYEQYF
TRBV12-5,TRBJ1-5,CASAGPDQPQHF
TRBV9,TRBJ2-5,CASSVDGRALETQYF
TRBV28,TRBJ2-7,CASKGGSYEQYF
TRBV29-1,TRBJ2-1,CSVGRGINEQFF
TRBV12-3/TRBV12-4,TRBJ2-7,CASSFRGGTATPYEQYF
TRBV20-1,TRBJ2-1,CSAKRDRGYNEQFF
TRBV10-2,TRBJ2-7,CASSESMGLGTYEQYF
TRBV9,TRBJ2-5,CASSVEPRVRETQYF
TRBV5-1,TRBJ1-2,CASSRGGYGYTF
TRBV6-5,TRBJ2-7,CASSFGQPWSYEQYF
TRBV6-1,TRBJ1-2,CASSEKGSSGYGYTF
TRBV11-1,TRBJ2-2,CASSTGGWNTGELFF
TRBV7-2,TRBJ2-7,CASSYLAGGRYEQYF
TRBV6-5,TRBJ1-1,CASSYSTGYTEAFF
TRBV12-3/TRBV12-4,TRBJ2-5,CASSGTGLETQYF
TRBV28,TRBJ2-7,CASSSTGLLTYEQYF
TRBV10-2,TRBJ2-6,CASRKEKKSGANVLTF
TRBV3-1,TRBJ2-5,CASSRELHQETQYF
TRBV5-1,TRBJ2-3,CASSAVTSGYTDTQYF
TRBV6-5,TRBJ2-3,CASSYIGLAGSTDTQYF
TRBV13,TRBJ2-4,CASSFQQIAKNIQYF
TRBV6-5,TRBJ2-3,CASSYATQGSGTDTQYF